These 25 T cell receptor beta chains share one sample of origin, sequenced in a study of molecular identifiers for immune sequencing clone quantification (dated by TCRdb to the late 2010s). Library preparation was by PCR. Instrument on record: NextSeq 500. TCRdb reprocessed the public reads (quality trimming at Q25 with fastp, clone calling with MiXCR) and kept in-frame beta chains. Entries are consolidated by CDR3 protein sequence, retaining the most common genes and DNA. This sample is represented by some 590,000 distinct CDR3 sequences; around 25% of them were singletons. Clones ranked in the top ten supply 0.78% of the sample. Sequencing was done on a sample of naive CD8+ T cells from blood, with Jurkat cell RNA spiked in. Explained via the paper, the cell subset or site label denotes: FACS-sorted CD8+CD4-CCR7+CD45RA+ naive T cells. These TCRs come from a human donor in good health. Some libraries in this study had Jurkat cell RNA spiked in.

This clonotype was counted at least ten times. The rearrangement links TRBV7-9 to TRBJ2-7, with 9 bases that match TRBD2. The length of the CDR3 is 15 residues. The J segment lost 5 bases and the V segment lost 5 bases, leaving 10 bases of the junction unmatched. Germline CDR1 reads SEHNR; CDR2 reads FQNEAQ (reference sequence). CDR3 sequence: CASSPYGASGDEQYF. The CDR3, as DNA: TGTGCCAGCAGCCCCTATGGGGCTAGCGGGGACGAGCAGTACTTC.

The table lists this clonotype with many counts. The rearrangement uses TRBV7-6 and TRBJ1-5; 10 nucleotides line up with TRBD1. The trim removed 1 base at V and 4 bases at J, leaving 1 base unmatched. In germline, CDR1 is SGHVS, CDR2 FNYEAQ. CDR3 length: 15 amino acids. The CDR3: CASSLGDRGNQPQHF. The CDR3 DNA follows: TGTGCCAGCAGCTTAGGGGACAGGGGAAATCAGCCCCAGCATTTT.

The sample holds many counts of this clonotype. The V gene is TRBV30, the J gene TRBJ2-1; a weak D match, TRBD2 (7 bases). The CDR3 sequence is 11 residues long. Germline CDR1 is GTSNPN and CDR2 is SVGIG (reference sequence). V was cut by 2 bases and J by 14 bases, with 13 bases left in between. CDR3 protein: CAWSSGGREFF. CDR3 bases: TGTGCCTGGAGTTCGGGGGGCAGGGAGTTCTTC. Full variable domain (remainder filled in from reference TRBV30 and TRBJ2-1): SQTIHQWPATLVQPVGSPLSLECTVEGTSNPNLYWYRQAAGRGLQLLFYSVGIGQISSEVPQNLSASRPQDRQFILSSKKLLLSDSGFYLCAWSSGGREFFGPGTRLTVL.

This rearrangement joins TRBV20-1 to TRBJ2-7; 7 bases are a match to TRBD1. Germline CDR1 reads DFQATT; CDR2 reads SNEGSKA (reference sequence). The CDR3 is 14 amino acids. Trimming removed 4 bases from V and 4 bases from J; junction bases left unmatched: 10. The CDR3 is CSANPTGNSYEQYF. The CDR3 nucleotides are TGCAGTGCTAACCCGACAGGGAATAGTTACGAGCAGTACTTC.

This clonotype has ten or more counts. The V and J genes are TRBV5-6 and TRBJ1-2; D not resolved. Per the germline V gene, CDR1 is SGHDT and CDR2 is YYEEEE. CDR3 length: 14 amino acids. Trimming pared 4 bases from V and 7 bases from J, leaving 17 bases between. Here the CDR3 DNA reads TGTGCCAGCAGCCCCGAGCACAGTCATCCTGGCTACACCTTC. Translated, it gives CASSPEHSHPGYTF.

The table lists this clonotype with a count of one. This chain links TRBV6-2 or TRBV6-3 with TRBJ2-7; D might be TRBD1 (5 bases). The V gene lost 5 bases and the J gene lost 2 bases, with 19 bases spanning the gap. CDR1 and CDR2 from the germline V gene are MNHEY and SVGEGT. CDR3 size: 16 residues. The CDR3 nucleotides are TGTGCCAGCAGTAACCCTTCGACAGCCTTAACCTACGAGCAGTACTTC. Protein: CASSNPSTALTYEQYF.

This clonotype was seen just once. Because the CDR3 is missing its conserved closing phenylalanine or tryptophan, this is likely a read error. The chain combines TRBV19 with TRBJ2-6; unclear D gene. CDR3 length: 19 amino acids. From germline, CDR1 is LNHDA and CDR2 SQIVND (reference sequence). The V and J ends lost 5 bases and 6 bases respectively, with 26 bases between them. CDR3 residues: CASSDGPGGSLWAANVLTS. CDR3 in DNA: TGTGCCAGTAGTGATGGACCCGGCGGTAGTCTCTGGGCGGCCAACGTCCTGACTTCC.

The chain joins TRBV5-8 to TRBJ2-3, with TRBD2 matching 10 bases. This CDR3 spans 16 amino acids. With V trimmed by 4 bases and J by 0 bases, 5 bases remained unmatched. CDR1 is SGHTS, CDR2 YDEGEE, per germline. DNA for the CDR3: TGTGCCAGCAGCCCCTTGACTAGCGGGAGCACAGATACGCAGTATTTT. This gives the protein CASSPLTSGSTDTQYF.

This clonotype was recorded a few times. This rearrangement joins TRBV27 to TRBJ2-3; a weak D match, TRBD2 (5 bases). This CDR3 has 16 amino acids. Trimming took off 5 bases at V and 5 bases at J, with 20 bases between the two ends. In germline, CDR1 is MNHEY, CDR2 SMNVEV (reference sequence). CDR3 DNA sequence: TGTGCCAGCAGTGGTGGTGCGGACCCGAGGGTAGATACGCAGTATTTT. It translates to CASSGGADPRVDTQYF.

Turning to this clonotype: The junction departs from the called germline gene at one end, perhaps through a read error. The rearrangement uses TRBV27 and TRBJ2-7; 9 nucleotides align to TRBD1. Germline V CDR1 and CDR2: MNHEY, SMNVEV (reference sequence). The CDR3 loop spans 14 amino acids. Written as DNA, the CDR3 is TGTGACAGCGGTACGGGGACAGGGTACGTCGAGCAGTACTTC. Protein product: CDSGTGTGYVEQYF.

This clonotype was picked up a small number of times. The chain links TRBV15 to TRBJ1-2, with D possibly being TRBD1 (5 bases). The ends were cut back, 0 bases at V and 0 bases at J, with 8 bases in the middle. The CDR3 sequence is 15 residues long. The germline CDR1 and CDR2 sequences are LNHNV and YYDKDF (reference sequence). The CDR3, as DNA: TGTGCCACCAGCAGAGAAAGGGGAGCTAACTATGGCTACACCTTC. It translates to CATSRERGANYGYTF.

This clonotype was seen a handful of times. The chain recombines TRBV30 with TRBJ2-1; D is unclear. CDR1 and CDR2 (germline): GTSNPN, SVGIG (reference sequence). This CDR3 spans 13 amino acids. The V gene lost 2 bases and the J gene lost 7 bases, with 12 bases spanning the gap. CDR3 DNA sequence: TGTGCCTGGAGTCCTGGACGGTGGAATGAGCAGTTCTTC. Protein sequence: CAWSPGRWNEQFF.

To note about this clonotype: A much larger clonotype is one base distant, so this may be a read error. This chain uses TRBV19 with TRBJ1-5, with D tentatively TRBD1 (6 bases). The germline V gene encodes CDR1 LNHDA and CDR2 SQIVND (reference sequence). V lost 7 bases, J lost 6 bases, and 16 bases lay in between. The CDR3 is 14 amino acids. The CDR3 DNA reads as TGTGCCAGTAACGGGGGGCAGTTCAGTCAGCCCCAGCATTTT. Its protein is CASNGGQFSQPQHF.

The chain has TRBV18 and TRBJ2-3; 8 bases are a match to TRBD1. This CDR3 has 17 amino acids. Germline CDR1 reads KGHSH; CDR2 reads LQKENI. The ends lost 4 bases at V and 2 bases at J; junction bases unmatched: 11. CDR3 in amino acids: CASSLPGTGSPTDTQYF. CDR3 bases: TGTGCCAGCTCACTGCCCGGGACAGGATCCCCCACAGATACGCAGTATTTT.

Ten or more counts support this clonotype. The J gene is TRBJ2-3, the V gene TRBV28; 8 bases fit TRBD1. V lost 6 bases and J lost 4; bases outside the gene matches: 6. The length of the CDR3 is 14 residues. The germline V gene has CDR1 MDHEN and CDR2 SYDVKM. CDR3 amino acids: CASSPGQGPDTQYF. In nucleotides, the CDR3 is TGTGCCAGCAGCCCCGGACAGGGTCCAGATACGCAGTATTTT.

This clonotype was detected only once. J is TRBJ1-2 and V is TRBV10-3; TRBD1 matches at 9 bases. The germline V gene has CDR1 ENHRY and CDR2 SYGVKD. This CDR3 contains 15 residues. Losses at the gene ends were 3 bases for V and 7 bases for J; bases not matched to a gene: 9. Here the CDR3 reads CAISEVEQGARGYTF. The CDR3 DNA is TGTGCCATCAGTGAAGTTGAACAGGGGGCGCGTGGCTACACCTTC.

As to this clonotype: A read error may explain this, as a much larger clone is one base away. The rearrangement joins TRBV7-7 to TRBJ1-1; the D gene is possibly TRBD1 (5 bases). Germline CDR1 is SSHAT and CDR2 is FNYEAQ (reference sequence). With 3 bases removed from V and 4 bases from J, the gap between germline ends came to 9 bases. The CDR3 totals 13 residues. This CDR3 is CASSFRQSTEAFF. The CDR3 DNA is TGTGCCAGCAGCTTTCGACAGAGCACTGAAGCTTTCTTT.

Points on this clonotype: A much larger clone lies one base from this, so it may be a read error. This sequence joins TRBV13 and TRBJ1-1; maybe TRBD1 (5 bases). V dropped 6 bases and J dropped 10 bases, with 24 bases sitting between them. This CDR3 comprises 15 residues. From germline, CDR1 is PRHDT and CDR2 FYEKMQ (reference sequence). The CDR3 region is CASRSPKGRTCAAFF. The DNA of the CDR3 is TGTGCCAGCAGATCCCCAAAGGGACGGACCTGTGCAGCTTTCTTT. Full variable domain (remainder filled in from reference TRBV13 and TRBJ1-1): AAGVIQSPRHLIKEKRETATLKCYPIPRHDTVYWYQQGPGQDPQFLISFYEKMQSDKGSIPDRFSAQQFSDYHSELNMSSLELGDSALYFCASRSPKGRTCAAFFGQGTRLTVV.

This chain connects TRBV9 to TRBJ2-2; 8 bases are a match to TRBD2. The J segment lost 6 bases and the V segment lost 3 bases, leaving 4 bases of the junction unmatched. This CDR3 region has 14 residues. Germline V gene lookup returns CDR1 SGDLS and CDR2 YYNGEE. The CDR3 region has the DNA TGTGCCAGCAGCGCCGAACTAGCGGCCGGGGAGCTGTTTTTT. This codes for CASSAELAAGELFF.

The CDR3 DNA sequence: TGTGCCAGCAGCTTAGAGCACGCTAGCACAGATACGCAGTATTTT. Translation gives CASSLEHASTDTQYF. V gene TRBV7-9 combines with J gene TRBJ2-3, with no clear D. V was cut by 1 base and J by 0 bases, with 8 bases left in between. The CDR3 length is 15 residues. Germline V gene data show CDR1 as SEHNR and CDR2 as FQNEAQ (reference sequence).

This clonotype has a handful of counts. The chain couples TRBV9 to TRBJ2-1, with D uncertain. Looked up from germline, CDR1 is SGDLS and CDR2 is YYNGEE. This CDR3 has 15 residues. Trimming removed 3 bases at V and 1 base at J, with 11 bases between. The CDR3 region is CASSDADLSYNEQFF. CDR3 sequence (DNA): TGTGCCAGCAGCGACGCGGATTTGTCCTACAATGAGCAGTTCTTC.

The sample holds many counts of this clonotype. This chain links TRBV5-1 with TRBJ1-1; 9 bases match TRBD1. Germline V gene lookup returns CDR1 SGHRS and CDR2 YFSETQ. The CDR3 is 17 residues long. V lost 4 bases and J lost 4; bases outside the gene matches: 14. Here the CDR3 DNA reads TGCGCCAGCAGCCCACCCCGGACAGGGGTGCTTAGCACTGAAGCTTTCTTT. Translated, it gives CASSPPRTGVLSTEAFF.

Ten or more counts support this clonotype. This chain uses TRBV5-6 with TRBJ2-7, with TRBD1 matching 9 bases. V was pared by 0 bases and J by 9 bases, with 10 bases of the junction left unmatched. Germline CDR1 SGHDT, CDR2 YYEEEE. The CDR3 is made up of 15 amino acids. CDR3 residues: CASSLGLDRGTVQYF. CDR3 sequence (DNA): TGTGCCAGCAGCTTGGGGTTGGACAGGGGTACAGTGCAGTACTTC.

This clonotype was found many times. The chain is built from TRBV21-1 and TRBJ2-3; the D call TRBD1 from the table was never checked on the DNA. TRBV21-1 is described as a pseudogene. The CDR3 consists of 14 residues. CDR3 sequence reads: CASSLGPGADTQYF. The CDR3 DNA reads TGTGCCAGCAGCTTGGGCCCCGGGGCAGATACGCAGTATTTT.

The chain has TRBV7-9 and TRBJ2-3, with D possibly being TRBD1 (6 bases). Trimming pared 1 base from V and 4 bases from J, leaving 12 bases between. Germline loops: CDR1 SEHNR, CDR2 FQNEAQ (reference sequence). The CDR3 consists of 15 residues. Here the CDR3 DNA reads TGTGCCAGCAGCTTAGGAGGGGGTAGCCCAGATACGCAGTATTTT. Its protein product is CASSLGGGSPDTQYF.